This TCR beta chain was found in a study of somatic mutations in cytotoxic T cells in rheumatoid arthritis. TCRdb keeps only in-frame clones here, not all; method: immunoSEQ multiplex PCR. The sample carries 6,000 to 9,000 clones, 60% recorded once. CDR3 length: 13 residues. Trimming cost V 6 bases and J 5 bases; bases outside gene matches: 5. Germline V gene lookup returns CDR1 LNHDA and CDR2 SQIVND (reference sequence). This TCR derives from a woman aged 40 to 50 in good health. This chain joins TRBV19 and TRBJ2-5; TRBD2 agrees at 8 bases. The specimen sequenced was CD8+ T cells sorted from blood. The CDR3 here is CASRPGGEETQYF. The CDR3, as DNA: TGTGCCAGTAGACCGGGGGGGGAGGAGACCCAGTACTTC.